The subject of this entry is one TCR beta chain. The antigen is unknown. This sample stems from a study of PD-1 blockade in mismatch repair-deficient tumors. Findings and caveats of the study: Rapid post-treatment expansion, then contraction, generally preceding radiologic response, marked tumor-resident clones.

The CDR3 consists of 16 residues. Germline V gene sequence: CDR1 MNHEY, CDR2 SMNVEV (reference sequence). V was shortened by 8 bases and J by 3 bases, with 22 bases between the two germline ends. Every patient had mismatch repair deficiency by PCR or immunohistochemistry. Three pembrolizumab responders had their TCRs sequenced. The assay was immunoSEQ multiplex PCR, and TCRdb's table has in-frame clones only and misses some. The table has fewer than 60,000 clones, over 75% seen once; the top ten hold 2.5% to 4%. The sample in question was PBMCs, obtained before pembrolizumab treatment. This sequence joins TRBV27 and TRBJ1-1; a weak D match, TRBD1 (6 bases). This sequence originates from an adult with mismatch repair-deficient cancer. The DNA of the CDR3 is TGTGCCAGCGGGGGGCCCCGTTTATGGTCCGACACTGAAGCTTTCTTT. Its protein is CASGGPRLWSDTEAFF.